The source of this T cell receptor beta chain is a study of CD8+ T cells in alopecia areata. Study-wide points: Higher clonality and more expanded CD8+ clones appeared in lesional than normal scalp.

Extracted RNA was reverse transcribed, and the resulting cDNA served as sequencing template. The repertoire was sequenced with immunoSEQ multiplex PCR; TCRdb's copy has only in-frame clones and lacks some. This sample has under 65,000 clones, with 44% found just once. On this clone: Its target is not known.

CDR1 and CDR2 (germline): SQVTM, ANQGSEA. Trimming took off 5 bases at V and 4 bases at J, with 13 bases between the two ends. The CDR3 runs to 13 residues. Collected material from alopecia areata patients comprised lesional scalp punch biopsies and peripheral blood. The researchers isolated CD4+ and CD8+ T cells from PBMCs by sorting. The V and J genes are TRBV29-1 and TRBJ2-3; D tentatively reads TRBD1 or TRBD2 (5 bases each). The sequence came from a human donor with alopecia areata. The sequencing input was NKG2D-low CD8+ T cells sorted from blood. This chain's CDR3 is CSVPGARADTQYF. Written as DNA, the CDR3 is TGCAGCGTTCCCGGGGCGAGGGCAGATACGCAGTATTTT.